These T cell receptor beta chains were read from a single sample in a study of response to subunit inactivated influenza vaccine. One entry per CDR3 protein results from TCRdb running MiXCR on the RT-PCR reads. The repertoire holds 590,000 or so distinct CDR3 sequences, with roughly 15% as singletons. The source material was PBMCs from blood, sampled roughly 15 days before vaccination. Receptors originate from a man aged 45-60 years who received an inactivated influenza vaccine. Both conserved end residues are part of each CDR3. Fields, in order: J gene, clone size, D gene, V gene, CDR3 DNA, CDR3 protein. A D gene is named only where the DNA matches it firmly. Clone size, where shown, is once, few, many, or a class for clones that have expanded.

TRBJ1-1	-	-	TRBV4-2	TGTGCCAGCAGCCAAGGCGGGGTGAACACTGAAGCTTTCTTT	CASSQGGVNTEAFF
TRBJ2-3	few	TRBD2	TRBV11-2	TGTGCCAGCAGCTTAGGGGTAGCGGGCTTCGATACGCAGTATTTT	CASSLGVAGFDTQYF
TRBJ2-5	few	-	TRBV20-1	TGCAGTGCTAGATCTCATACAGGGTACCAAGAGACCCAGTACTTC	CSARSHTGYQETQYF
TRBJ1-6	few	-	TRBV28	TGTGCCACCCGCCGTAGGGGCTCAAATTCACCCCTCCACTTT	CATRRRGSNSPLHF
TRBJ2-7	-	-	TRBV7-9	TGTGCCAGCAGCTCCCCTGGCGGGTCCTACGAGCAGTACTTC	CASSSPGGSYEQYF
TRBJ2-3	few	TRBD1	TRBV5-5	TGTGCCAGCAGCTTAAGGGACAGGAGCACAGATACGCAGTATTTT	CASSLRDRSTDTQYF
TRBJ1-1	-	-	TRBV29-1	TGCAGCGTTGCGTGGCAGGTGAACACTGAAGCTTTCTTT	CSVAWQVNTEAFF
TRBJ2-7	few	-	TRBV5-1	TGCGCCAGCAGCTTGAGGGCTAGGGGACATAAAACCTTCTACGAGCAGTACTTC	CASSLRARGHKTFYEQYF
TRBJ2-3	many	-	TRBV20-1	TGCAGTGCTGAGGACTCCGGCACAGATACGCAGTATTTT	CSAEDSGTDTQYF
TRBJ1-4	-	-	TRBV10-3	TGTGCCATCAGTGAGTCGGGAGCCAGGGATGGGCGAAAACTGTTTTTT	CAISESGARDGRKLFF
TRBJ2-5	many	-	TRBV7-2	TGTGCCAGCAGCTTAGCGGAGCAGCGAGAGACCCAGTACTTC	CASSLAEQRETQYF
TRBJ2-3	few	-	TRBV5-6	TGTGCCAGCAGCTGGGGTGCCAACACAGATACGCAGTATTTT	CASSWGANTDTQYF
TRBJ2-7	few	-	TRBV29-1	TGCAGCGTTGCGGGGGGCGGATCCGAGCAGTACTTC	CSVAGGGSEQYF
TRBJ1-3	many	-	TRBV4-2	TGTGCCAGCAGCCAAGTCTTTGGCAGGCGAGACTCTGGAAACACCATATATTTT	CASSQVFGRRDSGNTIYF
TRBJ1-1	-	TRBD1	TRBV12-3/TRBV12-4	TGTGCCAGCGTTCCCAGGGGGGGCACTGAAGCTTTCTTT	CASVPRGGTEAFF
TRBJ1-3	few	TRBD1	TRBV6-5	TGTGCCAGCAGTTCTTTAGGGGGCAGATCTGGAAACACCATATATTTT	CASSSLGGRSGNTIYF
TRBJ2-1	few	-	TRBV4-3	TGCGCCAGCAGCCAAGACCGGTCCGGGCGTGATGAGCAGTTCTTC	CASSQDRSGRDEQFF
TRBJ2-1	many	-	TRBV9	TGTGCCAGCAGTTTCCTGGGGAATGAGCAGTTCTTC	CASSFLGNEQFF
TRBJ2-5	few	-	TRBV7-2	TGTGCCAGCACCCCGAGGGGACAAGAGACCCAGTACTTC	CASTPRGQETQYF
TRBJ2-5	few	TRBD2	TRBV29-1	TGCAGCGCCGGGGGGGGGAAGGAGACCCAGTACTTC	CSAGGGKETQYF
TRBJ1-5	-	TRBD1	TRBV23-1	TGCCACAAAGGGCGAGACAGGGGGCAACGGAGCAATCAGCCCCAGCATTTT	CHKGRDRGQRSNQPQHF
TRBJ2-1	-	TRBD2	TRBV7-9	TGTGCCAGCAGCATTGGGACTAGCGGGAGTAATGAGCAGTTCTTC	CASSIGTSGSNEQFF